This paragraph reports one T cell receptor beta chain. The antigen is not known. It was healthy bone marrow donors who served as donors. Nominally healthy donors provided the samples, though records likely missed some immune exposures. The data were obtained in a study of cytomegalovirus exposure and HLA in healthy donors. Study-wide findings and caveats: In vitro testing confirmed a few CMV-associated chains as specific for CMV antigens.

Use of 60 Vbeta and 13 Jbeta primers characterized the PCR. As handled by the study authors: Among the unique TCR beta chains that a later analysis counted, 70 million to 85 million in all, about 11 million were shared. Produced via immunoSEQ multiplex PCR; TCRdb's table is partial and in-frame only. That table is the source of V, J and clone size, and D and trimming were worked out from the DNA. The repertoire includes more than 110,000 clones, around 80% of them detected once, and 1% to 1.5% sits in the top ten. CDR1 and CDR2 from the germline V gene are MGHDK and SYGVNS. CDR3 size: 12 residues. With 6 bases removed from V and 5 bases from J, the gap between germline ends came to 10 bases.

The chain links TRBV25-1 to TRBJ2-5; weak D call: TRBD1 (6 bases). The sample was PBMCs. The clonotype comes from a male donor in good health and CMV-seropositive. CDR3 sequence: CASSRGSETQYF. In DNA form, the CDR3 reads TGTGCCAGCAGCAGGGGTTCGGAGACCCAGTACTTC.